This T cell receptor beta chain was profiled in a study of T cells expressing NK-cell markers. This CDR3 has 15 residues. The germline V gene encodes CDR1 DFQATT and CDR2 SNEGSKA (reference sequence). TCRdb reworked the 5' RACE reads into one entry per CDR3 protein, no DNA. This sample lists a few hundred thousand distinct CDR3 sequences; its ten largest clones have 3% to 4.5%. Study-level findings and limits: Roughly 6 donors showed dominant NKG2C+ clonotypes comprising roughly 1.0-7.5% of their CD8+ T cells.

For this clonotype: As yet, its antigen is unknown.

The specimen sequenced was blood T cells: a sorted CD56 or NKG2C T cell subset, CD4+ or CD8+ T cells, or bulk PBMC T cells (not recorded which). The chain is built from TRBV20-1 and TRBJ2-3. The TCR originated in a man between 18 and 35 years old in good health. The CDR3: CSARDSRGGIDTQYF.